The next 2 T cell receptor beta chains were all read from a single sample in a study of CXCR4 blockade with PD-1 therapy in pancreatic cancer. TCRdb's copy holds only in-frame clones and misses some; the assay was immunoSEQ multiplex PCR. The repertoire consists of about 2,400 clones, with approximately 37% occurring once and the leading ten covering about 15%. The specimen was tumor tissue. The receptors come from a human donor with pancreatic ductal adenocarcinoma.

The chain joins TRBV9 to TRBJ2-1; no definite D call. The CDR3 runs 15 residues. Germline CDR1 SGDLS, CDR2 YYNGEE. The V end was cut by 0 bases, the J end by 2 bases, with 9 bases between. DNA of the CDR3: TGTGCCAGCAGCGTAGGGCTGCAGGCCTACAATGAGCAGTTCTTC. This codes for CASSVGLQAYNEQFF.

The chain is built from TRBV19 and TRBJ1-2; D is perhaps TRBD1 (5 bases). The germline V and J ends were trimmed by 8 bases and 4 bases, with 14 bases remaining between them. Germline CDR1 LNHDA, CDR2 SQIVND (reference sequence). The CDR3 has 13 amino acids. The CDR3 DNA follows: TGTGCCAGTCGTGAGGAAGGGGCCTATGGCTACACCTTC. This translates into CASREEGAYGYTF.